Listed below are T cell receptor beta chains from one sample, sequenced in a study of PD-L1 blockade in urothelial cancer. TCRdb keeps only in-frame clones here, not all; method: immunoSEQ multiplex PCR. The data show tens of thousands of clones, with 90% seen just once and approximately 1.5% held by the top ten. Sequenced material: PBMCs, taken around atezolizumab (anti-PD-L1) treatment. These receptors all come from a man between 60 and 75 years old with urothelial cancer. The CDR3 runs from the conserved cysteine through the conserved F or W. Each record gives: V gene, D gene, clone size, J gene, CDR3 DNA, CDR3 protein. D genes are given only for firm matches. Expanded clones are given a class, and other clones once, few, many or no size at all.

V: TRBV6-6
D: TRBD2
size: .
J: TRBJ2-5
DNA: TGTGCCAGCAGTTACTCGGGGCGGGGGGTGGAGACCCAGTACTTC
CDR3: CASSYSGRGVETQYF

V: TRBV15
D: TRBD2
size: .
J: TRBJ2-5
DNA: TGTGCCACCAGCAGAGGGGGACTAGCGGGAGGGATTCAAGAGACCCAGTACTTC
CDR3: CATSRGGLAGGIQETQYF

V: TRBV19
D: TRBD2
size: .
J: TRBJ2-3
DNA: TGTGCCAGTAGTCTAAGGGACTACACAGATACGCAGTATTTT
CDR3: CASSLRDYTDTQYF

V: TRBV5-1
D: .
size: once
J: TRBJ2-5
DNA: TGCGCCAGCAGCTTGACGGGGAAGGGAGAGACCCAGTACTTC
CDR3: CASSLTGKGETQYF

V: TRBV10-3
D: .
size: .
J: TRBJ2-3
DNA: TGTGCCATCTCAAACCCGTCGAGGAACACAGATACGCAGTATTTT
CDR3: CAISNPSRNTDTQYF

V: TRBV5-1
D: .
size: .
J: TRBJ2-2
DNA: TGCGCCAGCAGCACAACCTACACCGGGGAGCTGTTTTTT
CDR3: CASSTTYTGELFF

V: TRBV19
D: .
size: .
J: TRBJ1-2
DNA: TGTGCCAGTAGTATACAGACAGTTAACTATGGCTACACCTTC
CDR3: CASSIQTVNYGYTF

V: TRBV19
D: .
size: .
J: TRBJ2-7
DNA: TGTGCCAGTAGTGGCCCCCGGGACACGTTCTCCTACGAGCAGTACTTC
CDR3: CASSGPRDTFSYEQYF

V: TRBV7-2
D: TRBD2
size: .
J: TRBJ2-7
DNA: TGTGCCAGCAGCTCGACTAGCGGGCGGTACGAGCAGTACTTC
CDR3: CASSSTSGRYEQYF

V: TRBV5-4
D: TRBD1
size: .
J: TRBJ1-3
DNA: TGTGCCAGCAGCTTGGCCGGGACAGGGGGAAACACCATATATTTT
CDR3: CASSLAGTGGNTIYF

V: TRBV9
D: .
size: .
J: TRBJ1-3
DNA: TGTGCCAGCAGCGTAGACCCCGGCAGGGCTGGAAACACCATATATTTT
CDR3: CASSVDPGRAGNTIYF

V: TRBV5-1
D: .
size: .
J: TRBJ2-4
DNA: TGCGCCAGCAGCTTCGGTTTTGAGGGCTCTCGAAACATTCAGTACTTC
CDR3: CASSFGFEGSRNIQYF

V: TRBV18
D: TRBD1
size: .
J: TRBJ1-1
DNA: TGTGCCAGCTCCCACGCCAACGGACAGGGACTTGCCAACACTGAAGCTTTCTTT
CDR3: CASSHANGQGLANTEAFF

V: TRBV27
D: TRBD2
size: .
J: TRBJ2-3
DNA: TGTGCCAGCAGTCCCTCACCCCTTCGGGCGGGAGGATTCACAGATACGCAGTATTTT
CDR3: CASSPSPLRAGGFTDTQYF

V: TRBV2
D: TRBD1
size: few
J: TRBJ1-6
DNA: TGTGCCAGCAGAACCGGACAGGGTCGATCACCCCTCCACTTT
CDR3: CASRTGQGRSPLHF

V: TRBV9
D: TRBD1
size: .
J: TRBJ1-2
DNA: TGTGCCAGCAGCGTGGACGGGACAGACTATGGCTACACCTTC
CDR3: CASSVDGTDYGYTF

V: TRBV7-9
D: .
size: .
J: TRBJ1-4
DNA: TGTGCCAGCAGCTTAGACGTAGATGAAAAACTGTTTTTT
CDR3: CASSLDVDEKLFF

V: TRBV4-1
D: .
size: .
J: TRBJ1-4
DNA: TGCGCCAGCAGCATCGGTTCCGCGGGTAGTGAAAAACTGTTTTTT
CDR3: CASSIGSAGSEKLFF

V: TRBV10-2
D: TRBD1
size: .
J: TRBJ1-5
DNA: TGCGCCAGCAGTGTGGGGACAGTCGGTCAGCCCCAGCATTTT
CDR3: CASSVGTVGQPQHF

V: TRBV27
D: TRBD2
size: .
J: TRBJ2-7
DNA: TGTGCCACCCTTCAACCTAGCGGGGGATTCTACGAGCAGTACTTC
CDR3: CATLQPSGGFYEQYF

V: TRBV6-6
D: .
size: .
J: TRBJ1-1
DNA: TGTGCCAGCAGTTACGGTCGGGGTCCGGTGAACACTGAAGCTTTCTTT
CDR3: CASSYGRGPVNTEAFF

V: TRBV10-3
D: .
size: .
J: TRBJ1-6
DNA: TGTGCCATCAGTGAGACACCCACAACGGGGGTGGGTTCACCCCTCCACTTT
CDR3: CAISETPTTGVGSPLHF

V: TRBV30
D: .
size: .
J: TRBJ1-2
DNA: TGTGCCTGGAGTTACCAGGGCGGCTACACCTTC
CDR3: CAWSYQGGYTF

V: TRBV6-4
D: TRBD2
size: .
J: TRBJ2-3
DNA: TGTGCCAGCAGTAATATGGGACTAGCGGGAACCGATACGCAGTATTTT
CDR3: CASSNMGLAGTDTQYF

V: TRBV4-2
D: .
size: .
J: TRBJ1-2
DNA: TGTGCCAGCAGCCAAGTTGGCACAGGCTCTAACTATGGCTACACCTTC
CDR3: CASSQVGTGSNYGYTF

V: TRBV5-1
D: TRBD1
size: .
J: TRBJ2-2
DNA: TGCGCCAGCAGCTTGGCCGGGACAGGGAACACCGGGGAGCTGTTTTTT
CDR3: CASSLAGTGNTGELFF

V: TRBV18
D: .
size: .
J: TRBJ2-2
DNA: TGTGCCAGCTCACCACTGATGTACAGGGAGGGGACCGGGGAGCTGTTTTTT
CDR3: CASSPLMYREGTGELFF

V: TRBV9
D: TRBD1
size: .
J: TRBJ1-1
DNA: TGTGCCAGCAGCGTAGTGAGGAGAGGGATTCTTACAGGGGGGCTGAACACTGAAGCTTTCTTT
CDR3: CASSVVRRGILTGGLNTEAFF

V: TRBV18
D: .
size: .
J: TRBJ1-2
DNA: TGTGCCAGCTCCCAGACCACTACAGGGAGCGATGGCTACACCTTC
CDR3: CASSQTTTGSDGYTF

V: TRBV4-2
D: TRBD2
size: .
J: TRBJ2-7
DNA: TGTGCCAGCAGCCAAGCGGGGGGTTCCTACGAGCAGTACTTC
CDR3: CASSQAGGSYEQYF

V: TRBV6-1
D: TRBD1
size: few
J: TRBJ1-3
DNA: TGTGCCAGCAGTATACGGACAGGGTCTGGAAACACCATATATTTT
CDR3: CASSIRTGSGNTIYF

V: TRBV15
D: .
size: .
J: TRBJ2-2
DNA: TGTGCCACCTCGTCTGCGAACACCGGGGAGCTGTTTTTT
CDR3: CATSSANTGELFF

V: TRBV7-9
D: .
size: .
J: TRBJ2-5
DNA: TGTGCCAGCAGCGCGAATTACCGTAAAGAGACCCAGTACTTC
CDR3: CASSANYRKETQYF

V: TRBV4-2
D: TRBD2
size: few
J: TRBJ2-5
DNA: TGTGCCAGCAGCCGCACCCGGGGGGACCAAGAGACCCAGTACTTC
CDR3: CASSRTRGDQETQYF

V: TRBV28
D: TRBD2
size: once
J: TRBJ2-5
DNA: TGTGCCAGCAGTTTTCTACTAGCGGGAGTAAAAGAGACCCAGTACTTC
CDR3: CASSFLLAGVKETQYF

V: TRBV11-2
D: .
size: .
J: TRBJ2-4
DNA: TGTGCCAGCAGCCTGGGGCCCCAGGGTTACATTCAGTACTTC
CDR3: CASSLGPQGYIQYF

V: TRBV5-1
D: .
size: .
J: TRBJ2-1
DNA: TGCGCCAGCAGTTACCCAACGGGAAGCCTTGGGGATGAGCAGTTCTTC
CDR3: CASSYPTGSLGDEQFF

V: TRBV7-2
D: TRBD2
size: .
J: TRBJ2-3
DNA: TGTGCCAGCAGCTTCGTCAGCAGCGGGAGGGCCGGCACAGATACGCAGTATTTT
CDR3: CASSFVSSGRAGTDTQYF

V: TRBV7-2
D: TRBD1
size: .
J: TRBJ2-3
DNA: TGTGCCAGCAGCCCCGGGACAGGGGGACGAGGGGCAGATACGCAGTATTTT
CDR3: CASSPGTGGRGADTQYF

V: TRBV11-2
D: TRBD2
size: .
J: TRBJ2-1
DNA: TGTGCCACCTCTAACCCGAGCGGGGGTTGGAATGAGCAGTTCTTC
CDR3: CATSNPSGGWNEQFF

V: TRBV9
D: TRBD1
size: .
J: TRBJ2-3
DNA: TGTGCCAGCAGCGTAGCCCCACCGGGACAGGGCGGCACAGATACGCAGTATTTT
CDR3: CASSVAPPGQGGTDTQYF

V: TRBV2
D: .
size: .
J: TRBJ2-5
DNA: TGTGCCAGCAGACTAGTAATCCAAGAGACCCAGTACTTC
CDR3: CASRLVIQETQYF

V: TRBV5-1
D: .
size: .
J: TRBJ2-3
DNA: TGCGCCAGCAGCTTGGGGACGGGAGTGGGGGAAGATACGCAGTATTTT
CDR3: CASSLGTGVGEDTQYF

V: TRBV28
D: TRBD1
size: once
J: TRBJ1-4
DNA: TGTGCCAGCAGTGTGCCGGGACAGGGAAATGAAAAACTGTTTTTT
CDR3: CASSVPGQGNEKLFF

V: TRBV9
D: .
size: .
J: TRBJ1-2
DNA: TGTGCCAGCAGCAAAAGGACAGATAACTATGGCTACACCTTC
CDR3: CASSKRTDNYGYTF

V: TRBV18
D: TRBD1
size: .
J: TRBJ1-4
DNA: TGTGCCAGCGTCCGGACAGGGACTAATGAAAAACTGTTTTTT
CDR3: CASVRTGTNEKLFF

V: TRBV19
D: .
size: .
J: TRBJ1-3
DNA: TGTGCCAGTAGTAGGGGGACAATTAGCTCTGGAAACACCATATATTTT
CDR3: CASSRGTISSGNTIYF

V: TRBV5-1
D: TRBD1
size: .
J: TRBJ2-1
DNA: TGCGCCAGCAGCTCCTCACCCGGGACAGGGTACAATGAGCAGTTCTTC
CDR3: CASSSSPGTGYNEQFF